These 24 T cell receptor beta chains originate from one sample sequenced in a study of T cells in women clearing cervical HPV infection. The assay was immunoSEQ multiplex PCR, and TCRdb's table has in-frame clones only and misses some. The sample yields about 46,000 clones, of which the top ten take up 35%. Sequencing was performed on blood buffy coat. Receptors originate from a woman between 18 and 70 years old with a cervical HPV16 infection that either progressed to CIN3+ or cleared (not recorded which).

To note about this clone: The DNA ends 3 residues before the CDR3 does, and the rest of the CDR3 is filled in from the germline J gene. The chain combines TRBV5-1 with TRBJ2-2, with a tentative D call TRBD2 (6 bases). Germline V gene sequence: CDR1 SGHRS, CDR2 YFSETQ. V was pared by 5 bases and J by 2 bases, with 13 bases between. CDR3 size: 15 residues. The sequenced part of the CDR3 DNA is TGCGCCAGCAGGATCGGGACTGTTAACACCGGGGAG. It codes for CASRIGTVNTGE. The entire CDR3 is CASRIGTVNTGELFF.

To note about this clone: The DNA ends 3 residues before the CDR3 does, and the rest of the CDR3 is filled in from the germline J gene. The rearrangement links TRBV7-2 to TRBJ2-3; a weak D match, TRBD2 (5 bases). CDR3 size: 15 residues. Looked up from germline, CDR1 is SGHTA and CDR2 is FQGNSA. The ends were cut back, 5 bases at V and 2 bases at J, with 14 bases in the middle. The CDR3: CASSLGRVYTDTQYF. CDR3 DNA (partial): TGTGCCAGCAGCCTAGGGCGGGTCTACACAGATACG. The entire variable domain, with the rest obtained from reference TRBV7-2 and TRBJ2-3, is as follows: GAGVSQSPSNKVTEKGKDVELRCDPISGHTALYWYRQSLGQGLEFLIYFQGNSAPDKSGLPSDRFSAERTGGSVSTLTIQRTQQEDSAVYLCASSLGRVYTDTQYFGPGTRLTVL.

A word on this clone: The read ends 3 residues before the CDR3 terminus; that terminus is restored from the germline J gene. V and J are TRBV6-2 or TRBV6-3 and TRBJ2-1, with 12 positions matching TRBD2. The CDR3 consists of 16 residues. CDR1 and CDR2 from the germline V gene are MNHEY and SVGEGT. The J segment lost 3 bases and the V segment lost 2 bases, leaving 2 bases of the junction unmatched. The sequenced part of the CDR3 DNA is TGTGCCAGCAGTTACCGGACTAGCGGGATCTACAATGAG. It is translated as CASSYRTSGIYNE. The full-length CDR3 reads as CASSYRTSGIYNEQFF.

About this clone: The CDR3 end falls 3 residues outside the read, so it is completed with the germline J gene. The chain recombines TRBV6-2 or TRBV6-3 with TRBJ2-3, with TRBD2 matching over 7 bases. The germline gives CDR1 MNHEY, CDR2 SVGEGT. With V trimmed by 5 bases and J by 0 bases, 5 bases remained unmatched. The CDR3 is 15 residues long. The CDR3 is CASSPGTTSTDTQYF. CDR3 bases read: TGTGCCAGCAGTCCCGGGACTACCAGCACAGATACG.

Comment on this clone: The missing CDR3 end, 3 residues past where the read stops, is filled in from the germline J gene. This chain connects TRBV6-7 to TRBJ2-5, with D tentatively TRBD2 (6 bases). Being an ORF, TRBV6-7 has a function that is uncertain. The V gene lost 0 bases and the J gene lost 4 bases, with 15 bases spanning the gap. The CDR3 runs to 16 residues. The DNA read from the CDR3 is TGTGCCAGCAGTTACTCGGTGCGCGGGAAGGGAGAGACC. The encoded protein is CASSYSVRGKGET. The CDR3 reads in full as CASSYSVRGKGETQYF.

About this clone: The read halts 3 residues ahead of the CDR3 end, with the missing end drawn from the germline J gene. The chain uses TRBV11-3 and TRBJ2-7, with 11 bases fitting TRBD2. CDR1 and CDR2 (germline): SGHNT, YENEEA. The junction had 4 bases not matched to a gene; V was cut back by 5 bases and J by 1 base. This CDR3 is built from 15 residues. CDR3 bases read: TGTGCCAGCAGCCCCAGACTAGCGGGATCCTACGAG. It yields the protein CASSPRLAGSYE. The whole CDR3 region reads CASSPRLAGSYEQYF.

Of note for this clone: The read halts 3 residues ahead of the CDR3 end, with the missing end drawn from the germline J gene. The chain joins TRBV7-8 to TRBJ2-3; D may be TRBD1 (5 bases). The CDR3 runs 15 residues. Per the germline V gene, CDR1 is SGHVS and CDR2 is FQNEAQ. The ends were cut back, 1 base at V and 0 bases at J, with 8 bases in the middle. The sequenced CDR3 bases are TGTGCCAGCAGCTTAGGACAGCCGAGCACAGATACG. This gives the protein CASSLGQPSTDT. The complete CDR3 sequence is CASSLGQPSTDTQYF. Supplemented by reference TRBV7-8 and TRBJ2-3, the full variable domain reads GAGVSQSPRYKVAKRGQDVALRCDPISGHVSLFWYQQALGQGPEFLTYFQNEAQLDKSGLPSDRFFAERPEGSVSTLKIQRTQQEDSAVYLCASSLGQPSTDTQYFGPGTRLTVL.

As for this clone: Read data end 3 residues before the CDR3 end; the end is taken from the germline J gene. This chain joins TRBV7-9 and TRBJ2-7; tentative D call: TRBD1 (6 bases). The CDR3 runs 15 residues. Germline values: CDR1 SEHNR, CDR2 FQNEAQ (reference sequence). The ends were cut back, 7 bases at V and 1 base at J, with 17 bases in the middle. The DNA read from the CDR3 is TGTGCCAGCACCCCCCGGACAGAGGGATCCTACGAG. Translating gives CASTPRTEGSYE. Given in full, the CDR3 is CASTPRTEGSYEQYF.

A note on this clone: The sequence runs out 3 residues before the end of the CDR3; the remainder is reconstructed from the germline J gene. The chain combines TRBV7-3 with TRBJ1-5; 9 bases fit TRBD1. Germline CDR1 and CDR2: SGHTA and FQGTGA. The CDR3 consists of 16 residues. Unmatched junction bases numbered 6, after V lost 4 bases and J lost 2 bases. The sequenced part of the CDR3 DNA is TGTGCCAGCAGCTATCAAAGGACAGGGGGCAATCAGCCC. Translated: CASSYQRTGGNQP. Given in full, the CDR3 is CASSYQRTGGNQPQHF.

Turning to this clone: From the germline J gene comes the end of the CDR3, since the read stops 3 residues before it. V and J are TRBV7-2 and TRBJ1-2; a weak D match, TRBD1 (5 bases). Trimming took off 3 bases at V and 4 bases at J, with 12 bases between the two ends. This CDR3 region has 14 residues. Germline assignment: CDR1 SGHTA and CDR2 FQGNSA. CDR3 in amino acids: CASSLIRVFYGYTF. The CDR3 DNA, read in part, is TGTGCCAGCAGCTTGATCAGGGTGTTCTATGGC.

To note about this clone: At one end the junction does not follow the germline gene, possibly because of a read error. Distinct nucleotide sequences in the sample also encode this CDR3. Partial CDR3 DNA: TGTGCCAGCAGCCCGCTGTCGACAGCAGGAAACACG. Its protein is CASSPLSTAGNT. The CDR3, in full, reads CASSPLSTAGNTIYF. The chain joins TRBV7-2 to TRBJ1-3; a possible D gene is TRBD1 (5 bases). The read ends 3 residues before the CDR3 terminus; that terminus is restored from the germline J gene. The CDR3 runs 15 residues. Germline assignment: CDR1 SGHTA and CDR2 FQGNSA. The full variable domain, in which reference TRBV7-2 and TRBJ1-3 provide the parts outside the CDR3, is GAGVSQSPSNKVTEKGKDVELRCDPISGHTALYWYRQSLGQGLEFLIYFQGNSAPDKSGLPSDRFSAERTGGSVSTLTIQRTQQEDSAVYLCASSPLSTAGNTIYFGEGSWLTVV.

In the case of this clone: The missing CDR3 end, 3 residues past where the read stops, is filled in from the germline J gene. V usage is TRBV30 and J usage is TRBJ2-5; 10 nucleotides agree with TRBD1. Germline V lookup: CDR1 GTSNPN, CDR2 SVGIG (reference sequence). V gave up 4 bases and J gave up 4 bases; unmatched junction bases: 6. The CDR3 has 14 amino acids. CDR3 sequence reads: CAWKSGTGVETQYF. The DNA read from the CDR3 is TGTGCCTGGAAATCCGGGACAGGGGTAGAGACC.

A note on this clone: The read ends 3 residues early relative to the CDR3; the germline J gene fills the gap. The identical CDR3 is also encoded by other nucleotide sequences in the sample. This rearrangement joins TRBV19 to TRBJ1-3, with D possibly matching TRBD1 (5 bases). The germline V gene encodes CDR1 LNHDA and CDR2 SQIVND (reference sequence). V was cut by 6 bases and J by 2 bases, with 20 bases left in between. This CDR3 comprises 17 residues. CDR3 DNA, as far as it was read: TGTGCCAGTAGGAACCCGACCGGCGGGGCTGCTGGAAACACC. It specifies CASRNPTGGAAGNT. The whole CDR3 region reads CASRNPTGGAAGNTIYF.

Partial CDR3 DNA: TGTGCCAGCAGCCCCGGCAGACACACAGATACG. It encodes CASSPGRHTDT. The whole CDR3 region reads CASSPGRHTDTQYF. The rearrangement links TRBV7-9 to TRBJ2-3; D unclear. Read sequence stops 3 residues before the CDR3 end, and the germline J gene provides the missing end. This CDR3 is 14 amino acids long. Germline V gene sequence: CDR1 SEHNR, CDR2 FQNEAQ (reference sequence). V lost 5 bases and J lost 2, with 11 bases in between.

The CDR3 spells CASSLSRDTEAFF. CDR3 bases read: TGTGCCAGCAGCTTAAGTCGGGACACTGAA. This chain joins TRBV7-8 and TRBJ1-1, with D unclear. The CDR3 is cut off 3 residues early in the read; its end comes from the germline J gene. Germline loops: CDR1 SGHVS, CDR2 FQNEAQ. The CDR3 covers 13 residues. Trimming took off 2 bases at V and 3 bases at J, with 7 bases between the two ends.

Note on this clone: The read terminates 3 residues before the CDR3 end, so the remaining end is supplied by the germline J gene. The chain combines TRBV19 with TRBJ2-7; 12 bases line up with TRBD2. The CDR3 runs to 17 residues. Germline V lookup: CDR1 LNHDA, CDR2 SQIVND (reference sequence). Trimming at V came to 5 bases and at J to 0 bases, leaving 8 bases not matched to a gene. The CDR3 spells CASSRGLAGTNSYEQYF. CDR3 DNA (partial): TGTGCCAGTAGTCGCGGACTAGCGGGGACTAACTCCTACGAG.

With regard to this clone: From the germline J gene comes the end of the CDR3, since the read stops 3 residues before it. Other DNA sequences from this sample encode an identical CDR3 as well. V gene TRBV30 combines with J gene TRBJ1-6; D is unresolved. There are 11 residues in the CDR3. V was trimmed by 2 bases and J by 7 bases, leaving 3 bases between them. Germline CDR1 reads GTSNPN; CDR2 reads SVGIG (reference sequence). CDR3 DNA (partial): TGTGCCTGGAGTCGGAATTCACCC. It codes for CAWSRNSP. The full-length CDR3 reads as CAWSRNSPLHF.

About this clone: The CDR3 is cut off 3 residues early in the read; its end comes from the germline J gene. This chain joins TRBV2 and TRBJ2-7, with TRBD1 as a possible D gene (6 bases). The V end lost 3 bases, the J end lost 6 bases, and 15 bases lay between the germline ends. CDR1 and CDR2 from the germline V gene are SNHLY and FYNNEI. The CDR3 consists of 14 residues. The CDR3 bases that were read are TGTGCCAGCAGTGATACGGACAGAATGCGCGAG. Its translation is CASSDTDRMRE. The entire CDR3 protein reads CASSDTDRMREQYF. Drawing the rest from reference TRBV2 and TRBJ2-7, the complete variable domain is EPEVTQTPSHQVTQMGQEVILRCVPISNHLYFYWYRQILGQKVEFLVSFYNNEISEKSEIFDDQFSVERPDGSNFTLKIRSTKLEDSAMYFCASSDTDRMREQYFGPGTRLTVT.

In regard to this clone: The read comes to an end 3 residues before the CDR3 does, leaving the germline J gene to fill in the end. The chain joins TRBV29-1 to TRBJ1-3, with D possibly being TRBD1 (6 bases). The CDR3 spans 14 residues. In germline, CDR1 is SQVTM, CDR2 ANQGSEA. V shed 5 bases and J shed 0 bases, with 11 bases lying between them. The sequenced CDR3 bases are TGCAGCGTTCAGAGGGGGACCTCTGGAAACACC. Translated, it gives CSVQRGTSGNT. The whole CDR3 region reads CSVQRGTSGNTIYF. Filled out from reference TRBV29-1 and TRBJ1-3, the complete variable domain reads SAVISQKPSRDICQRGTSLTIQCQVDSQVTMMFWYRQQPGQSLTLIATANQGSEATYESGFVIDKFPISRPNLTFSTLTVSNMSPEDSSIYLCSVQRGTSGNTIYFGEGSWLTVV.

A remark on this clone: The read comes to an end 3 residues before the CDR3 does, leaving the germline J gene to fill in the end. The chain uses TRBV11-2 and TRBJ1-1, with D possibly being TRBD1 (5 bases). CDR1 is SGHAT, CDR2 FQNNGV, per germline. The V end lost 5 bases, the J end lost 1 base, and 5 bases lay between the germline ends. This CDR3 region has 12 residues. This chain's CDR3 is CASSQGNTEAFF. The sequenced part of the CDR3 DNA is TGTGCCAGCAGCCAGGGGAACACTGAA.

With respect to this clone: The read terminates 3 residues ahead of where the CDR3 ends, so the germline J gene completes it. The rearrangement links TRBV5-6 to TRBJ1-2; D possibly corresponds to TRBD1 (5 bases). The CDR3 sequence is 13 residues long. In germline, CDR1 is SGHDT, CDR2 YYEEEE. V shed 4 bases and J shed 1 base, with 8 bases lying between them. CDR3 DNA, as far as it was read: TGTGCCAGCAGCCCAGGGCATAACTATGGC. This encodes CASSPGHNYG. The complete CDR3 sequence is CASSPGHNYGYTF.

On this clone: The read stops 3 residues short of the end of the CDR3; the missing end is completed from the germline J gene. This chain links TRBV19 with TRBJ1-2, with D perhaps TRBD1 (5 bases). The CDR3 runs to 13 residues. Germline loops: CDR1 LNHDA, CDR2 SQIVND (reference sequence). CDR3 residues: CASSIPGLDTYTF. The CDR3 DNA, read in part, is TGTGCCAGTAGTATCCCGGGACTCGATACC.

A word on this clone: The CDR3 goes on 3 residues after the read ends, and that part is filled in from the germline J gene. The chain employs TRBV7-2 and TRBJ1-2; weak D call: TRBD1 (5 bases). Per germline, CDR1 SGHTA and CDR2 FQGNSA. V shed 1 base and J shed 4 bases, with 10 bases lying between them. The CDR3 length is 14 residues. The CDR3 here is CASSLGWGGYGYTF. CDR3 DNA, as far as it was read: TGTGCCAGCAGCTTAGGATGGGGGGGCTATGGC.

Concerning this clone itself: The sequence runs out 3 residues before the end of the CDR3; the remainder is reconstructed from the germline J gene. The chain couples TRBV30 to TRBJ2-7; TRBD2 agrees at 13 bases. Germline V gene data show CDR1 as GTSNPN and CDR2 as SVGIG (reference sequence). The CDR3 has 18 residues. The V segment lost 2 bases and the J segment 0 bases; nucleotides outside the gene matches: 10. The CDR3 reads CAWSRTSGRAPSSYEQYF. Incomplete CDR3 DNA: TGTGCCTGGAGTCGAACTAGCGGGAGGGCCCCTAGCTCCTACGAG. Full variable domain (missing parts from reference TRBV30 and TRBJ2-7): SQTIHQWPATLVQPVGSPLSLECTVEGTSNPNLYWYRQAAGRGLQLLFYSVGIGQISSEVPQNLSASRPQDRQFILSSKKLLLSDSGFYLCAWSRTSGRAPSSYEQYFGPGTRLTVT.